This record covers a single T cell receptor beta chain. The antigen is undetermined. The data were taken from a study of OX40 agonist ivuxolimab in advanced cancers. On the study more broadly: Patients with prior anti-PD-1, anti-PD-L1 or anti-CTLA-4 therapy were eligible; less than 50% had some. Partial responses were observed in three patients, of whom one had hepatocellular carcinoma and two had cutaneous melanoma.

General observations from the study: Clonal expansion was seen in CD4+ and CD8+ blood T cells by week 6 at 0.1 to 3.0 mg/kg. The authors did not determine the antigen specificity of the expanded peripheral T cells.

Sequencing used immunoSEQ multiplex PCR; TCRdb keeps in-frame clones, though not all of them. The sample carries some 86,000 clones, 70% to 85% recorded once. Germline lookup yields CDR1 GTSNPN and CDR2 SVGIG (reference sequence). V dropped 4 bases and J dropped 4; count of bases not matched to a gene: 12. The CDR3 spans 16 residues. The rearrangement joins TRBV30 to TRBJ2-3; 9 nucleotides align to TRBD2. Material: CD4+ or CD8+ T cells sorted from blood, obtained in a trial of the OX40 agonist ivuxolimab. The TCR comes from an adult with an advanced solid tumor such as melanoma, head and neck, liver or kidney cancer. The DNA of the CDR3 is TGTGCCTGGAACCTGGGAGGCGGGGGGGCAGCAGATACGCAGTATTTT. It codes for CAWNLGGGGAADTQYF.